The clone carrying this TCR beta chain was seen a few times. The data derive from a study of blood T cell repertoires in COVID-19. Across the whole study: COVID-19 samples, acute and convalescent, were from the United States, Italy and Spain. PBMCs, B-cell-depleted T cells, or T cells provided the cDNA or gDNA that made up the material.

In the authors' workflow: Scientists estimated how many nucleated cells there were by amplifying reference gene primers. Generated by immunoSEQ multiplex PCR, the TCRdb table keeps only in-frame clones and is missing some. The V and J calls and clone size were taken over from that table, and D and trimming were inferred from the DNA. The data hold 200,000 to 300,000 clones, with about 73% observed a single time. The sequenced sample consisted of peripheral blood. The source is a woman older than 75 with acute or convalescent COVID-19.

The CDR3 loop reads CSVQGASRHNEQFF. The CDR3 DNA reads TGCAGCGTACAGGGGGCATCACGTCACAATGAGCAGTTCTTC. This chain connects TRBV29-1 to TRBJ2-1, with 9 bases lining up with TRBD1. The CDR3 length is 14 residues. CDR1 SQVTM and CDR2 ANQGSEA come from the germline V gene. J was trimmed by 5 bases and V by 6 bases; bases with no gene match: 8.